This T cell receptor beta chain was identified in a study of blood T cell repertoires in COVID-19. The overall study: Donors in Cohort 3 counted as recovered after two negative PCRs, clearance, or symptom resolution.

Germline V lookup: CDR1 SGHTA, CDR2 FQGTGA. The CDR3 has 17 residues. Trimming took 5 bases from V and 0 from J, leaving 17 bases between them. The data were produced by immunoSEQ multiplex PCR, yet TCRdb's version contains in-frame clones alone and is incomplete. The sample contains more than 120,000 clones, nearly 85% of which appear only once. The chain joins TRBV7-3 to TRBJ1-5; maybe TRBD1 (5 bases). Sequenced material: PBMCs or T cells enriched from blood (not recorded which). This clonotype originated in a middle-aged man in a cohort exposed to, infected with or recovered from COVID-19 (not recorded which). The DNA for the CDR3 is TGTGCCAGCAGCGTCAGGGTACCCCCGTATAGCAATCAGCCCCAGCATTTT. Its translation: CASSVRVPPYSNQPQHF.